This T cell receptor beta chain was obtained from a study of blood T cell repertoires in COVID-19 (dated by TCRdb to about 2020). Turning to the overall study: Collaborator samples came from the United States, Italy and Spain and covered acute and convalescent phases of COVID-19. The prospective study material was composed of cDNA or gDNA derived from T cells, B-cell-depleted T cells, or PBMCs. The dataset comprised deeply sampled blood TCRbeta repertoires from subjects exposed to, actively infected with, or recovered from COVID-19. The repertoires were made available in a free public database intended to serve as a resource for research on the immune response to SARS-CoV-2. Samples came from the ongoing ImmuneRACE study (first 160 participants) plus 1,254 subjects from 6 global collaborators. Sample metadata almost always included a de-identified subject ID, COVID-19 status, age in years and sex. HLA class I and class II types, where available, came from metadata supplied by the sample provider rather than from assay-based typing. The full study reports these points: Clinical and demographic metadata were provided uncurated, with the amount varying by source and participant.

In regard to this clone: Its antigen remains undetermined. Qualities for individual bases were not recorded, and no much larger clone is one base off.

Taken from the germline V gene, the CDR1 and CDR2 loops are SGHTA and FQGNSA. V lost 3 bases and J lost 7 bases, and the count of bases not matched to a germline gene is 9. The CDR3 numbers 16 residues from cysteine through phenylalanine. Only the CDR3 DNA is retained, 48 bases long and in frame from the first base. Enrolling through a virtual design, the prospective study's participants ranged in age from roughly 18 to 89 years and lived across 24 United States geographic areas. Cohort assignment in the prospective study relied on participant-reported clinical history from a screening survey and a study questionnaire. In the prospective study, whole blood, serum and a nasopharyngeal or oropharyngeal swab were collected from each participant by mobile phlebotomists. Prospective study participants could optionally give additional blood draws and questionnaires over a roughly two-month period. Prospective study blood samples were shipped either frozen or at room temperature before DNA extraction.

The immunoSEQ Assay, a bias-controlled multiplex PCR, was used to amplify TCRbeta CDR3 regions from genomic DNA. The authors processed their data as follows. The number of nucleated cells in each sample was estimated by amplification of reference gene primers within the assay. To quantify the absolute abundance of each unique TCRbeta CDR3 rearrangement, sequence reads were collapsed and filtered. For each sample, productive Simpson clonality was calculated by taking the square root of Simpson's diversity index across productive rearrangements. Held by TCRdb, this immuneACCESS table contains in-frame sequences only and omits some clones. Under half of the omission traces to an unresolved V gene where checked; the cause of the rest is unknown. The V and J calls and clone size come from that table; D and trimming were worked out from the DNA. The sample has under 300,000 clones on record, roughly 91% of them singletons. The ten largest clones take up about 2.3% of the sample.

The sequence links TRBV7-2 to TRBJ2-7, with 13 bases aligning to TRBD2. Sequenced input: PBMCs or T cells enriched from blood (not recorded which). The receptor's source is a woman in her 40s with acute COVID-19. The nucleotide sequence reads as follows: TGTGCCAGCAGCTTTTTCGTCGGACTAGCGGGAGTTGAGCAGTACTTC. It is translated as CASSFFVGLAGVEQYF.